This T cell receptor beta chain originates from a study of early T cells in non-severe SARS-CoV-2 infection. The ends were cut back, 6 bases at V and 3 bases at J, with 15 bases in the middle. The germline V gene encodes CDR1 DFQATT and CDR2 SNEGSKA (reference sequence). The CDR3 loop spans 14 amino acids. TCRdb processed the 5' RACE reads anew with MiXCR; each CDR3 protein has one entry. This sample carries tens of thousands of distinct CDR3 sequences, under 5% of them seen once, and the ten largest clones take about 7.5%. This clonotype occurred many times. This TCR was sampled from an adult who was a healthcare worker with PCR-confirmed SARS-CoV-2 infection or an uninfected control (not recorded which). V and J are TRBV20-1 and TRBJ1-5; possible D gene TRBD1, 5 bases. The sequenced sample was whole blood. The chain's CDR3 is CSAKTTGYNQPQHF. Here the CDR3 DNA reads TGCAGTGCCAAAACCACAGGATACAATCAGCCCCAGCATTTT.